This T cell receptor beta chain was recovered during a study of cytomegalovirus exposure and HLA in healthy donors. The J segment lost 1 base and the V segment lost 7 bases, leaving 11 bases of the junction unmatched. Germline loops: CDR1 MDHEN, CDR2 SYDVKM. This CDR3 region has 16 residues. Both 60 Vbeta primers and 13 Jbeta primers went into the PCR. Clones were read by immunoSEQ multiplex PCR, and TCRdb kept only the in-frame ones, dropping some. The sample has over 250,000 clones; approximately 70% are singletons. Sequencing was carried out using PBMCs. This TCR came from a female donor in good health and CMV-seronegative. J is TRBJ1-1 and V is TRBV28, with TRBD1 matching over 8 bases. CDR3 DNA: TGTGCCAGCATCACCTCCCCGGGACAGGAGAACACTGAAGCTTTCTTT. It is translated as CASITSPGQENTEAFF.